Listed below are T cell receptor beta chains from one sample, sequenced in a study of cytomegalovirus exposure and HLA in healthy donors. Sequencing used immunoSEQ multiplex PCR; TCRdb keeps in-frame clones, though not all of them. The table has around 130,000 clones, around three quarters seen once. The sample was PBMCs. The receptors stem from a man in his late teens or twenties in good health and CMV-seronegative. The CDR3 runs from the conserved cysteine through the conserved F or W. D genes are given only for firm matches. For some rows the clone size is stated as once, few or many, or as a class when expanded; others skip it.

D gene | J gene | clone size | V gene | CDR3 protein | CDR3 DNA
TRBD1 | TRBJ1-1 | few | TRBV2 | CARNRRDSTYGAFF | TGTGCCAGAAATCGTCGGGACAGCACATATGGAGCTTTCTTT
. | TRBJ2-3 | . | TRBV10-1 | CASSDSGSTDTQYF | TGCGCCAGCAGTGATAGCGGCAGCACAGATACGCAGTATTTT
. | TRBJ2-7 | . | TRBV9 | CASSEDQGYEQYF | TGTGCCAGCAGCGAAGACCAGGGTTACGAGCAGTACTTC
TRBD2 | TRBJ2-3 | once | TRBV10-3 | CAISVGLAFPTDTQYF | TGTGCCATCAGTGTTGGACTAGCTTTCCCCACAGATACGCAGTATTTT
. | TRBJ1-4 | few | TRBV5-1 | CASSLADEKLFF | TGCGCCAGCAGCTTGGCCGATGAAAAACTGTTTTTT
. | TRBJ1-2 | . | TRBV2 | CASSEDLVGWGRAYGYTF | TGTGCCAGCAGTGAAGATTTAGTGGGGTGGGGCAGGGCCTATGGCTACACCTTC
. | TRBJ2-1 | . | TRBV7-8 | CASSQFGRGREDEQFF | TGTGCCAGCAGCCAATTCGGCAGAGGGCGAGAGGATGAGCAGTTCTTC
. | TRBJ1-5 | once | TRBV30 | CAWGGNQPQHF | TGTGCCTGGGGAGGGAATCAGCCCCAGCATTTT
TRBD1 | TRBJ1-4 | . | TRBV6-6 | CASSYSGTGFSGLFF | TGTGCCAGCAGTTACTCCGGGACAGGGTTCAGTGGGCTGTTTTTT
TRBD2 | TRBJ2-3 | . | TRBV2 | CASTPEPGLGGTDTQYF | TGTGCCAGCACGCCAGAACCGGGACTAGGGGGCACAGATACGCAGTATTTT
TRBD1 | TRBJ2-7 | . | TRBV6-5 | CASSYGQGVREQYF | TGTGCCAGCAGTTACGGGCAGGGGGTAAGGGAGCAGTACTTC
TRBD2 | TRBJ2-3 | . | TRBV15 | CATSGRLAENTQYF | TGTGCCACCAGCGGAAGACTAGCGGAAAATACGCAGTATTTT
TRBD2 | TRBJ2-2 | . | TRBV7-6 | CASSRTSGPLGELFF | TGTGCCAGCAGCCGGACTAGCGGCCCTCTTGGGGAGCTGTTTTTT
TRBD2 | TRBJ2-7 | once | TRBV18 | CASSKREATYEQYF | TGTGCCAGCTCTAAGCGGGAGGCCACCTACGAGCAGTACTTC
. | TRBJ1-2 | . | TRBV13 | CASSSYYRWWRGYTF | TGTGCCAGCAGTTCATACTACAGGTGGTGGCGAGGCTACACCTTC
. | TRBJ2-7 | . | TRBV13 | CASKASSYEQYF | TGTGCCAGCAAGGCTAGCTCCTACGAGCAGTACTTC
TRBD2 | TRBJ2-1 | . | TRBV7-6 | CASSRLLAISYNEQFF | TGTGCCAGCAGCCGCCTACTAGCGATCTCCTACAATGAGCAGTTCTTC
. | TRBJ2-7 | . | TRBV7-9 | CSSSFNDLGGYEQYF | TGTTCCAGCAGCTTCAATGATCTTGGAGGATACGAGCAGTACTTC
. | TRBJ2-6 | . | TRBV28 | CASSGEGAGANVLTF | TGTGCCAGCAGTGGGGAGGGGGCTGGGGCCAACGTCCTGACTTTC
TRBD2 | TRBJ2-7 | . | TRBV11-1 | CASSPIAGPASEQYF | TGTGCCAGCAGCCCCATAGCGGGCCCGGCCTCCGAGCAGTACTTC
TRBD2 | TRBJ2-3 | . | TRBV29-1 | CSVDGTSGSLTDTQYF | TGCAGCGTTGACGGGACTAGCGGGAGTCTAACAGATACGCAGTATTTT
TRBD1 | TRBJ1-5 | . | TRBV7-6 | CASSAGQGSNQPQHF | TGTGCCAGCAGCGCGGGACAGGGGAGCAATCAGCCCCAGCATTTT
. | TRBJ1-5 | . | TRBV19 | CASRLQDSARILHF | TGTGCCAGTAGACTACAGGACAGTGCCCGTATCCTCCATTTT
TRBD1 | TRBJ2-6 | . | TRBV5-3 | CARSFERGRGLAGANVLTF | TGTGCCAGAAGCTTCGAACGGGGCAGGGGGCTTGCTGGGGCCAACGTCCTGACTTTC
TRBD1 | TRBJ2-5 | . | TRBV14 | CASSQWTGVETQYF | TGTGCCAGCAGCCAGTGGACAGGGGTAGAGACCCAGTACTTC
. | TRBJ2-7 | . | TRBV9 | CASSVGLEGSYEQYF | TGTGCCAGCAGCGTAGGTTTGGAGGGCTCCTACGAGCAGTACTTC
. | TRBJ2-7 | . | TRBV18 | CASSPGLAYEQYF | TGTGCCAGCTCACCGGGACTGGCCTACGAGCAGTACTTC
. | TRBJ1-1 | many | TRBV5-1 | CASSPREGSNTEAFF | TGCGCCAGCAGCCCCCGGGAGGGTTCGAACACTGAAGCTTTCTTT
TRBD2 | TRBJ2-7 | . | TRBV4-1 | CASSQTSGNSYEQYF | TGCGCCAGCAGCCAGACTAGCGGTAACTCCTACGAGCAGTACTTC
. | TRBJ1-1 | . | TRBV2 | CASMRNTEAFF | TGTGCCAGCATGAGGAACACTGAAGCTTTCTTT
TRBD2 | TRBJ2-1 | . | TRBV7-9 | CASSLEWDLAGGSNEQFF | TGTGCCAGCAGCTTAGAGTGGGATCTAGCGGGAGGGTCCAATGAGCAGTTCTTC
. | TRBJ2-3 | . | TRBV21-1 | CASRATGQGGITDTQYF | TGTGCCAGCAGGGCCACGGGACAGGGGGGAATCACAGATACGCAGTATTTT
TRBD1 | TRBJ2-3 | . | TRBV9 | CASSGDPRGRVADTQYF | TGTGCCAGCAGCGGGGATCCCAGGGGGAGAGTAGCAGATACGCAGTATTTT
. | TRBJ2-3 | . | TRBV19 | CASSISGSGVDTQYF | TGTGCCAGTAGTATATCCGGGTCAGGGGTAGATACGCAGTATTTT
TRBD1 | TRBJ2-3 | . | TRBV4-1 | CASSPQNRGADTQYF | TGCGCCAGCAGCCCTCAAAACAGGGGCGCAGATACGCAGTATTTT
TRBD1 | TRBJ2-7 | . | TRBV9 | CASSVWHRDRVGLYEQYF | TGTGCCAGCAGCGTATGGCACCGGGACAGGGTCGGCCTATACGAGCAGTACTTC
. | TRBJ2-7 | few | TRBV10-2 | CASSESSYEQYF | TGCGCCAGCAGTGAGTCTAGCTACGAGCAGTACTTC
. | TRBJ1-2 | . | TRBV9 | CASSVDYEGYGYTF | TGTGCCAGCAGCGTAGATTATGAGGGATACGGCTACACCTTC
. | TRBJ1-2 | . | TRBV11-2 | CASSPPQGGIGGYTF | TGTGCCAGCAGCCCCCCACAGGGAGGGATAGGAGGCTACACCTTC
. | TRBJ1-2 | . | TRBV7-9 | CASTNRGSYGYTF | TGTGCCAGCACCAATAGAGGCAGTTATGGCTACACCTTC
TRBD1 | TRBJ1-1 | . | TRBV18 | CASSPRQDRANTEAFF | TGTGCCAGCTCACCGCGACAAGACAGGGCGAACACTGAAGCTTTCTTT